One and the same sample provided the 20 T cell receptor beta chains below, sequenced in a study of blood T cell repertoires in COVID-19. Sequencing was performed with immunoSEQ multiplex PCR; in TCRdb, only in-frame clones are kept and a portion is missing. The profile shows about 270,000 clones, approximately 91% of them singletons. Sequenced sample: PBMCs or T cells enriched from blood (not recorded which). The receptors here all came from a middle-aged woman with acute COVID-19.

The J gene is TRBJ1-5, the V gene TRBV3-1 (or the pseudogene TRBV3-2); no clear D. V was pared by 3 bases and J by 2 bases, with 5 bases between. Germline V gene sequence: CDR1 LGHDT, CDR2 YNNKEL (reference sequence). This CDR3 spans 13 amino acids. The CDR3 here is CASSQEGNQPQHF. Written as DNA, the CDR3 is TGTGCCAGCAGCCAGGAGGGCAATCAGCCCCAGCATTTT.

The CDR3 protein is CASSYSVFGVAYEQYF. DNA for the CDR3: TGTGCCAGCAGTTACTCAGTTTTCGGGGTAGCGTACGAGCAGTACTTC. V gene TRBV6-5 combines with J gene TRBJ2-7, with a tentative D call TRBD2 (5 bases). CDR3 length: 16 residues. Trimming pared 0 bases from V and 4 bases from J, leaving 16 bases between. Germline CDR1 MNHEY, CDR2 SVGAGI.

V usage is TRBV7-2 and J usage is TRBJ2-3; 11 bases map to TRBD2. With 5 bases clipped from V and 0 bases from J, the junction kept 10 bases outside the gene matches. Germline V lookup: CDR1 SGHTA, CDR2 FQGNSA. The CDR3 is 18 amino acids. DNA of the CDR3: TGTGCCAGCAGCCCAGGGACGATAGCGGGGGGGAGCACAGATACGCAGTATTTT. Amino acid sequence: CASSPGTIAGGSTDTQYF.

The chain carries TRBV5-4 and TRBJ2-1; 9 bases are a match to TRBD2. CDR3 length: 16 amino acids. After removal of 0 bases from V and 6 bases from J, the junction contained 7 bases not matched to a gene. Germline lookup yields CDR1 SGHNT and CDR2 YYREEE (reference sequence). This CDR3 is CASSLDSSGKVNEQFF. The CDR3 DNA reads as TGTGCCAGCAGCTTGGACTCTAGCGGGAAGGTCAATGAGCAGTTCTTC.

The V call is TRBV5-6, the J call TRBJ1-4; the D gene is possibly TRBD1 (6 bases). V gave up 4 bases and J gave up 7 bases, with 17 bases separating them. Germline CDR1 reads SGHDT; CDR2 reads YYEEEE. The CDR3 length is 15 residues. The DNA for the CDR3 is TGTGCCAGCAGCACATTGGGGGGGCGCTTTGAAAAACTGTTTTTT. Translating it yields CASSTLGGRFEKLFF.

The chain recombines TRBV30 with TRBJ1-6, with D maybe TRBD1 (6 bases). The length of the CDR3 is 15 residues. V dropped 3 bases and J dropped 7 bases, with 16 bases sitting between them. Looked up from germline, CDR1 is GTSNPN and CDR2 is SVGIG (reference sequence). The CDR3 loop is CAWRTTGHPNSPLHF. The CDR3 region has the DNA TGTGCCTGGAGAACTACAGGGCACCCAAATTCACCCCTCCACTTT.

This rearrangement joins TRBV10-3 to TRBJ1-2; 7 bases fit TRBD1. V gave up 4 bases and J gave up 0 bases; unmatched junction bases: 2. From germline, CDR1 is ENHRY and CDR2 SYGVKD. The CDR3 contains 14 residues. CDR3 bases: TGTGCCATCAGTGTAGGGACAGCTAACTATGGCTACACCTTC. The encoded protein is CAISVGTANYGYTF.

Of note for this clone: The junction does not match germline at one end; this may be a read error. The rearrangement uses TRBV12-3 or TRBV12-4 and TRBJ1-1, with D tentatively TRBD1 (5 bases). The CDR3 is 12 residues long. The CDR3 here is CASSIDGGSWSF. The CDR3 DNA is TGTGCCAGCAGTATCGACGGGGGGTCATGGTCCTTT.

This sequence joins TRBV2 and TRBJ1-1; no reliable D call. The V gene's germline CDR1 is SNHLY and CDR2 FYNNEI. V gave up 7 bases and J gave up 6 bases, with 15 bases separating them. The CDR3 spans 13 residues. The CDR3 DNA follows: TGTGCCAGCAACGCAGGCTATGACGCTGAAGCTTTCTTT. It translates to CASNAGYDAEAFF. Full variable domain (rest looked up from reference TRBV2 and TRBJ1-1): EPEVTQTPSHQVTQMGQEVILRCVPISNHLYFYWYRQILGQKVEFLVSFYNNEISEKSEIFDDQFSVERPDGSNFTLKIRSTKLEDSAMYFCASNAGYDAEAFFGQGTRLTVV.

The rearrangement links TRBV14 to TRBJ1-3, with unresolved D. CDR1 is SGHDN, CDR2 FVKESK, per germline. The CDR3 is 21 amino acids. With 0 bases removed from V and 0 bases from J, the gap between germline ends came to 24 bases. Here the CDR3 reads CASSQDGPGGGTESSGNTIYF. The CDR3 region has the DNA TGTGCCAGCAGCCAAGACGGGCCTGGTGGAGGAACCGAGAGCTCTGGAAACACCATATATTTT.

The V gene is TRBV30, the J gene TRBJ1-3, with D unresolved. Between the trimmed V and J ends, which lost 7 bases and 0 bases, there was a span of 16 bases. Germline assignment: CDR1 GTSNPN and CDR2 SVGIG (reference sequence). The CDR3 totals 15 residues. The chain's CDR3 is CASRWWESSGNTIYF. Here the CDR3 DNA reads TGTGCCTCCCGGTGGTGGGAGTCCTCTGGAAACACCATATATTTT.

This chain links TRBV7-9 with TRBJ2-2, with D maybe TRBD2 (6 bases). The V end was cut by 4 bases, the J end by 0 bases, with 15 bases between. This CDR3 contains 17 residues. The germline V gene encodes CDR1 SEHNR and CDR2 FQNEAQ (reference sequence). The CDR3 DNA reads TGTGCCAGCAGCTCACCAGCGGGCGGCGCGAACACCGGGGAGCTGTTTTTT. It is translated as CASSSPAGGANTGELFF. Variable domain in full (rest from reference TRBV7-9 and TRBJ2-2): DTGVSQNPRHKITKRGQNVTFRCDPISEHNRLYWYRQTLGQGPEFLTYFQNEAQLEKSRLLSDRFSAERPKGSFSTLEIQRTEQGDSAMYLCASSSPAGGANTGELFFGEGSRLTVL.

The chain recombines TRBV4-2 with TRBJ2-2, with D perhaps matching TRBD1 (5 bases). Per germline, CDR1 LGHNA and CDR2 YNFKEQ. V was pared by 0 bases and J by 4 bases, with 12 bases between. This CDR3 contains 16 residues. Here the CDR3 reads CASSQDQGEATGELFF. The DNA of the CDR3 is TGTGCCAGCAGCCAAGATCAGGGCGAAGCCACCGGGGAGCTGTTTTTT.

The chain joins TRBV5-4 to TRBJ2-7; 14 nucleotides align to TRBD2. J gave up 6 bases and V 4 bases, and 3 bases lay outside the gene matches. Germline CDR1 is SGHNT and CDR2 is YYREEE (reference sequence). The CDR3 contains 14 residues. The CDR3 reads CASSLGLAGGEQYF. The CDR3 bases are TGTGCCAGCAGCCTCGGACTAGCGGGAGGCGAGCAGTACTTC.

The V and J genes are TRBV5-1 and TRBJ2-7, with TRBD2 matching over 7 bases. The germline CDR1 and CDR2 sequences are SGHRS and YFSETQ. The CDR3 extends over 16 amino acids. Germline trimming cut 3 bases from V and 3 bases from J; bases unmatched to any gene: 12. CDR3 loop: CASSWDDSGASYEQYF. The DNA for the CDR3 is TGCGCCAGCAGCTGGGATGACAGCGGGGCCAGCTACGAGCAGTACTTC.

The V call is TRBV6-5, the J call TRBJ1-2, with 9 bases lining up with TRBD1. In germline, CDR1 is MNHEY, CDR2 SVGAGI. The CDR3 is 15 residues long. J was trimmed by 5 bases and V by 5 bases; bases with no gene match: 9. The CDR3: CASSRRPGQGYGYTF. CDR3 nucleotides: TGTGCCAGCAGTCGAAGACCGGGACAGGGTTATGGCTACACCTTC.

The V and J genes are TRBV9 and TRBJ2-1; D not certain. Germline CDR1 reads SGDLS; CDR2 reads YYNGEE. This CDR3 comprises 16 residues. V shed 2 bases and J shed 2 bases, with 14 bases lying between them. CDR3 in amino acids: CASSVRGEFPYNEQFF. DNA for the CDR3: TGTGCCAGCAGCGTTCGAGGAGAGTTTCCCTACAATGAGCAGTTCTTC.

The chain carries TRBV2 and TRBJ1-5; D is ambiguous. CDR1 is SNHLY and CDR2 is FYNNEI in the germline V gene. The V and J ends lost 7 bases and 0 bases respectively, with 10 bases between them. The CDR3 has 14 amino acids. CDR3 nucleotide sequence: TGTGCCAGCACCGATACATATAGCAATCAGCCCCAGCATTTT. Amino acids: CASTDTYSNQPQHF.

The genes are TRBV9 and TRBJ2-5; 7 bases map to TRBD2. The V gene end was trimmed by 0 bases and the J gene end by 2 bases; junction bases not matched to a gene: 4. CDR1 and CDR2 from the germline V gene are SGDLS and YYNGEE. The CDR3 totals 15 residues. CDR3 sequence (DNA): TGTGCCAGCAGCGTAGTGGGGGGGTATCAAGAGACCCAGTACTTC. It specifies CASSVVGGYQETQYF.

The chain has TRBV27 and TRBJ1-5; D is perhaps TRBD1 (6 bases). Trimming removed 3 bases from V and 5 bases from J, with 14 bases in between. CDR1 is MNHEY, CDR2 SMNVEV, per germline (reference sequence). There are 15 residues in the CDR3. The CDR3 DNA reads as TGTGCCAGCAGTTTTACAGGGAGCGCCTATCAGCCCCAGCATTTT. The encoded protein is CASSFTGSAYQPQHF.